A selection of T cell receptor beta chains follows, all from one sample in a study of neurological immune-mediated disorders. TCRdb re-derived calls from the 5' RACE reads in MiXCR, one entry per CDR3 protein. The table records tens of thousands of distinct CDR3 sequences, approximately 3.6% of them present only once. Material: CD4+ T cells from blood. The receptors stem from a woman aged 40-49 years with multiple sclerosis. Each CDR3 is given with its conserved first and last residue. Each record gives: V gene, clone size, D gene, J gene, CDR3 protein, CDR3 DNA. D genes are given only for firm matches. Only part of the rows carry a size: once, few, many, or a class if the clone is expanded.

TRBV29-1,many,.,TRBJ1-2,CSVADSYYGYTF,TGCAGCGTTGCAGACAGCTACTATGGCTACACCTTC
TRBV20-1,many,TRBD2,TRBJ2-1,CSARAWRGSEQFF,TGCAGTGCTAGAGCCTGGCGGGGGAGTGAGCAGTTCTTC
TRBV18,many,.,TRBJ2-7,CASSPPPQAYEQYF,TGTGCCAGCTCACCACCCCCACAGGCCTACGAGCAGTACTTC
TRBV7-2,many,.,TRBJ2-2,CASSLAGGEVGELFF,TGTGCCAGCAGCTTAGCAGGGGGGGAGGTCGGGGAGCTGTTTTTT
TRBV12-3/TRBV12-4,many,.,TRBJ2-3,CASSPGRITDTQYF,TGTGCCAGCAGTCCCGGAAGAATCACAGATACGCAGTATTTT
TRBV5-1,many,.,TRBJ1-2,CASSNQGSNYGYTF,TGCGCCAGCAGCAATCAGGGGTCTAACTATGGCTACACCTTC
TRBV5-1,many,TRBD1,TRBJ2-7,CASSLAGTASYEQYF,TGCGCCAGCAGCTTGGCCGGGACAGCTTCCTACGAGCAGTACTTC
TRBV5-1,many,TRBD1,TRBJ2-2,CASSLGQGKPGELFF,TGCGCCAGCAGCCTAGGACAGGGCAAACCCGGGGAGCTGTTTTTT
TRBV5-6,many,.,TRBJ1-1,CASSRTVNTEAFF,TGTGCCAGCAGCCGGACGGTGAACACTGAAGCTTTCTTT
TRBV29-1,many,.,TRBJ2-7,CSVASRGPAVEQYF,TGCAGCGTTGCCTCCCGGGGCCCCGCCGTCGAGCAGTACTTC
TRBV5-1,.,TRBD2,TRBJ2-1,CASSPLAGGEQFF,TGCGCCAGCAGCCCACTAGCGGGGGGTGAGCAGTTCTTC
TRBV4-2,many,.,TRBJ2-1,CASSQVLSSNEQFF,TGTGCCAGCAGCCAAGTGCTTAGCAGCAATGAGCAGTTCTTC
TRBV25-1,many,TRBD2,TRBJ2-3,CASSEQVAGGTDTQYF,TGTGCCAGCAGTGAACAGGTAGCGGGGGGCACAGATACGCAGTATTTT
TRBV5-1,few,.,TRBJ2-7,CASYEEPSSYEQYF,TGCGCCAGCTACGAGGAGCCGAGCTCCTACGAGCAGTACTTC
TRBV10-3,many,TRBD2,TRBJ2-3,CAISDALAGGVPGGDTQYF,TGTGCCATCAGTGACGCACTAGCGGGGGGGGTTCCTGGCGGAGATACGCAGTATTTT
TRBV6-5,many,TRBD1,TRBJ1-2,CASRTGVRGYGYTF,TGTGCCAGCAGAACAGGGGTTCGGGGCTATGGCTACACCTTC
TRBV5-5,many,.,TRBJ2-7,CASSQLGYEQYF,TGTGCCAGCAGCCAACTGGGCTACGAGCAGTACTTC
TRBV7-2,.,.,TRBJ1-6,CASSLAAGTNSPLHF,TGTGCCAGCAGCTTAGCAGCAGGGACCAATTCACCCCTCCACTTT
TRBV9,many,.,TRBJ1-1,CASSPRQSVGTEAFF,TGTGCCAGCAGCCCAAGACAGTCGGTGGGCACTGAAGCTTTCTTT